This record covers a single TCR beta chain. Its specific antigen is unknown. Per-nucleotide qualities are absent, and no much larger clonotype sits a single base away. Donors were healthy HIV-negative adults with no recently reported acute infections or vaccinations. Every donor was a Caucasian adult residing in Nashville, Tennessee, USA. CD4+ T cells were enriched through magnetic negative selection, after which naive cells were positively selected on CD45RA and the remaining negative fraction served as the memory subset. Blood was obtained by leukapheresis, after which PBMCs were separated by Ficoll-Histopaque density gradient centrifugation and cryopreserved in liquid nitrogen vapor phase. Analytical flow cytometry was used to check the purity and quantity of every magnetically sorted T cell population. From each sorted fraction, genomic DNA was isolated and quantified by UV absorbance on a Nanodrop 2000c.

The data are from a study of shared clonotypes between healthy human individuals (dated by TCRdb to between 2020 and 2021). Some background on the complete study: Three men and a couple of women, aged 18 to 49 years, made up the cohort. To increase sequencing depth and limit assay-specific biases, TCR repertoire library preparation and sequencing were carried out by different laboratories using diverse techniques. To estimate repertoire size and how much clonotypes are shared between individuals, the study performed deep sequencing of blood TCR repertoires from a few healthy adults. Between about 0.94 and 8.9 billion PBMCs per donor were obtained by leukapheresis. Per donor, three plates each were used for CD4 naive and CD4 memory, two for CD8 naive, and one for CD8 memory. What the authors observed across the whole study: Sampling was limited to blood, and TCR repertoires in tissue likely differ from TCR repertoires in blood. Based on pairwise subsampling, the degree of clonotype sharing among donors was expected to be affected by sequencing depth. The genetic and exposure-history diversity represented was limited by the small number of donors. Incomplete sequencing was indicated by rarefaction of sorted-subset datasets, despite the large sequencing depth. Sharing across a few donors was observed for around 5% of naive CD4, over 3% of naive CD8, roughly 2.3% of memory CD4, and about 0.38% of memory CD8 clonotypes. Compared with non-shared clonotypes, clonotypes shared by all four sorted-subset donors had higher generation probabilities. Naive subsets generally had larger estimated clonotype richness than memory subsets did.

The germline V gene encodes CDR1 GTSNPN and CDR2 SVGIG (reference sequence). Clipping removes 2 bases from V and 1 base from J, with 4 as the unmatched junction base count. From the cysteine through the phenylalanine, the CDR3 covers 14 amino acids. This entry keeps only the CDR3 DNA: 42 bases, framed from base 1. TCR CDR3 regions were amplified from genomic DNA by multiplex PCR using the deep immunoSEQ assay. Genomic DNA extracted from each cell subset was distributed evenly over all wells of several immunoSEQ 96-well plates, and each plate served as one replicate. For sorted subsets, about 210 ng of genomic DNA, equivalent to 25,000 to 35,000 T cell genomes, went into each replicate PCR. Purified libraries were quantified with a Qubit 3.0 fluorometer, sized on a Bioanalyzer 2100, and re-quantified with the KAPA Library Quantification kit. Every immunoSEQ 96-well plate was sequenced on a separate single-read 150-cycle Illumina NextSeq 550 flow cell. The paper's data handling went like this. The immunoSEQ output contained only junctional sequences without quality scores, so filtering could not match that applied to full-length reads. Sequences were annotated with PyIR, a Python wrapper for IgBLAST v1.9, and V/J genes and CDR3 were assigned using IMGT germline references. Reads were filtered out if the reads had weak V/J assignments (E-value above 1e-6), no CDR3, stop codons, out-of-frame junctions, or ambiguous translated residues. A V3J clonotype was defined by an identical inferred V gene, J gene, and CDR3 amino acid sequence. Percentage overlap between repertoires was computed as shared unique clonotypes divided by the size of the smaller repertoire. RTK rarefaction, the Chao1 estimator, and Recon v2.1 estimates of unobserved clonotypes were used to assess repertoire richness. Generation probabilities were computed with OLGA for all TCRbeta clonotypes obtained by the gDNA method from several donors. Entries here come from immuneACCESS through TCRdb and include only in-frame sequences with V and J called. Some clones fail to appear in such tables; in the studies checked, an unresolved V gene covers under half of the shortfall, and the cause of the remainder is unknown. The DNA was the basis for D and trimming; V, J and clone size are from that table. The sample data list roughly 2,500,000 clones, and 80% to 95% of these were observed just once. Together, the top ten hold 0.36% of the sample.

The receptor was isolated from a man aged 18-30 years in good health. Some clones in this sample may be carry-over from other donors' samples. The sequencing input was naive CD4+ T cells from PBMCs. Reading the label with the study, this specimen's cell subset or site is: CD45RA+ positively selected. The sequence links TRBV30 to TRBJ2-7; 8 of the junction bases match TRBD1. For the CDR3, the sequence is CAWSMDRVSYEQYF. The bases read TGTGCCTGGAGTATGGACAGGGTTTCCTACGAGCAGTACTTC.